The 10 T cell receptor beta chains below were found in one sample sequenced in a study of shared clonotypes between healthy human individuals. The method was immunoSEQ multiplex PCR; TCRdb's version includes in-frame clones alone and lacks a portion of them. The sample carries about 2.3 million clones, 80% to 95% recorded once. Sequencing was carried out using naive CD4+ T cells from PBMCs. Stated subset: CD45RA+ positively selected. The receptors were sampled from a man between 18 and 29 years old in good health. Some clones in this sample may be carry-over from other donors' samples.

The chain couples TRBV30 to TRBJ2-7; the D gene is possibly TRBD1 (6 bases). This CDR3 is built from 14 residues. Germline CDR1 and CDR2: GTSNPN and SVGIG (reference sequence). The ends were cut back, 3 bases at V and 2 bases at J, with 14 bases in the middle. The CDR3: CAWRLSGATYEQYF. CDR3 sequence (DNA): TGTGCCTGGAGATTGTCAGGGGCGACCTACGAGCAGTACTTC.

This chain uses TRBV28 with TRBJ1-4; TRBD1 matches at 8 bases. The CDR3 runs to 16 residues. The J segment lost 8 bases and the V segment lost 4 bases, leaving 12 bases of the junction unmatched. Germline loops: CDR1 MDHEN, CDR2 SYDVKM. Here the CDR3 DNA reads TGTGCCAGCAGTTCGGCCGACGGACAGGGAAGGGAAAAACTGTTTTTT. It encodes CASSSADGQGREKLFF. The full variable domain, rest sourced from reference TRBV28 and TRBJ1-4, is DVKVTQSSRYLVKRTGEKVFLECVQDMDHENMFWYRQDPGLGLRLIYFSYDVKMKEKGDIPEGYSVSREKKERFSLILESASTNQTSMYLCASSSADGQGREKLFFGSGTQLSVL.

The chain joins TRBV19 to TRBJ1-3; D perhaps matches TRBD1 (6 bases). V was cut by 5 bases and J by 3 bases, with 14 bases left in between. CDR3 length: 15 amino acids. Germline CDR1 and CDR2: LNHDA and SQIVND (reference sequence). The CDR3 loop reads CASSPGVARGNTIYF. CDR3 sequence (DNA): TGTGCCAGTAGTCCAGGGGTGGCTCGTGGAAACACCATATATTTT.

The V call is TRBV4-3, the J call TRBJ1-3, with 7 bases fitting TRBD1. Germline V gives CDR1 LGHNA, CDR2 YSLEER. V was pared by 4 bases and J by 4 bases, with 7 bases of the junction left unmatched. The CDR3 length is 15 residues. The chain's CDR3 is CASSPTDRDGNTIYF. The CDR3 DNA sequence: TGCGCCAGCAGCCCAACCGACAGGGACGGAAACACCATATATTTT.

The V and J genes are TRBV18 and TRBJ1-4, with no clear D. Trimming shortened V by 3 bases and J by 12 bases, and 14 bases separated the two germline ends. The CDR3 consists of 13 residues. Per germline, CDR1 KGHSH and CDR2 LQKENI. The CDR3 here is CASSPEIIAELFF. The CDR3, as DNA: TGTGCCAGCTCACCCGAGATCATCGCGGAACTGTTTTTT.

The chain couples TRBV14 to TRBJ2-4; D gene uncertain. Trimming left V 5 bases short and J 9 bases short, with 14 bases between. This CDR3 has 13 residues. In germline, CDR1 is SGHDN, CDR2 FVKESK. CDR3 loop: CASSVRGASIQYF. The DNA for the CDR3 is TGTGCCAGCAGCGTCCGTGGTGCCTCCATTCAGTACTTC.

The CDR3, as DNA: TGCAGCGTTTTGACTCAACACACTGAAGCTTTCTTT. Residues: CSVLTQHTEAFF. The V and J genes are TRBV29-1 and TRBJ1-1; D is ambiguous. Germline V CDR1 and CDR2: SQVTM, ANQGSEA. V shed 5 bases and J shed 3 bases, with 10 bases lying between them. The CDR3 extends over 12 amino acids.

The chain recombines TRBV27 with TRBJ1-2; TRBD1 aligns across 10 bases. With V trimmed by 6 bases and J by 5 bases, 9 bases remained unmatched. The CDR3 has 15 amino acids. The germline CDR1 and CDR2 sequences are MNHEY and SMNVEV (reference sequence). This CDR3 is CASRQAGDRGYGYTF. The CDR3 DNA follows: TGTGCCAGCAGACAGGCCGGGGACAGGGGATATGGCTACACCTTC.

As for this clone: The junction departs from the called germline gene at one end, perhaps through a read error. The chain joins TRBV15 to TRBJ2-1, with 9 bases matching TRBD2. Germline CDR1 and CDR2: LNHNV and YYDKDF (reference sequence). This CDR3 comprises 14 residues. CDR3 sequence reads: CATSRGESRASGIF. The CDR3 DNA follows: TGTGCCACCAGCAGAGGTGAATCGCGGGCTAGCGGGATCTTC.

J is TRBJ2-7 and V is TRBV5-1, with D maybe TRBD2 (6 bases). CDR1 and CDR2 from the germline V gene are SGHRS and YFSETQ. This CDR3 region has 14 residues. Trimming stripped 5 bases from V and 3 bases from J, with 15 bases between. The CDR3 loop is CASSSLGGIYEQYF. The CDR3 DNA is TGCGCCAGCAGTTCCCTTGGCGGGATCTACGAGCAGTACTTC.